This T cell receptor (beta chain) was retrieved from a study of T cells after yellow fever vaccination. Broader study findings: A secondary response was less intense yet reached its peak sooner, at day 5 versus 15. At around 96% for CD4 and just over 85% for CD8, most primary-vaccination clones showed up again after the booster.

The V and J ends lost 4 bases and 4 bases respectively, with 13 bases between them. The germline V gene has CDR1 SGHTA and CDR2 FQGNSA. CDR3 length: 14 residues. This clonotype was counted at least ten times. What it recognizes is unknown. UMIs and a universal primer site were added when TCR cDNA was made by 5'RACE template switching. TCRdb reanalysed the 5' RACE reads using MiXCR and keeps one entry per CDR3 protein. Of approximately 340,000 distinct CDR3 sequences in the sample, 8.7% are singletons; the top ten hold roughly 18%. The sequencing used PBMCs, collected on the day of the first yellow fever vaccination. This TCR came from a man aged 18-30 years who received the YFV17D yellow fever vaccine. The rearrangement joins TRBV7-2 to TRBJ2-5; possibly TRBD1 for D (5 bases). DNA of the CDR3: TGTGCCAGCAGCTCTTCGACAGACGGAGAGACCCAGTACTTC. Amino acids: CASSSSTDGETQYF.